This T cell receptor (beta chain) stems from a study of human CD8 memory T cell subsets. The CDR3 length is 15 residues. Germline V gene data show CDR1 as SGHVS and CDR2 as FQNEAQ. TCR beta was sequenced from UMI-tagged 5' RACE libraries. TCRdb derives one entry per CDR3 protein from the 5' RACE reads, leaving out DNA. The specimen's table records approximately 11,000 distinct CDR3 sequences. The CCR7+ PD-1- TIGIT- phenotype marked stem-like memory CD8+ T cells (TSTEM). The starting material, duplicate vials of more than 140,000 sorted CD8+ T cells per subset, provided the RNA. The sequence was collected from a human donor in good health. V usage is TRBV7-8 and J usage is TRBJ2-4; TCRdb outputs TRBD2, but without DNA this stays unchecked. Material for sequencing was CD8+ stem-like memory T cells (TSCM and TCM) sorted from PBMCs. The subset denotes: stem-like memory CD8 T cells (TSTEM), CCR7+ PD-1- TIGIT-. This CDR3 reads CASSHQRVMRNIQYF.